There are many counts of the clone carrying this T cell receptor (beta chain). The investigators amplified TCR beta CDR3 regions from RNA transcripts. The HTBI set primed first-round TCR CDR3 RT-PCR. TCRdb reanalysed the multiplex PCR reads using MiXCR and keeps one entry per CDR3 protein. The profile shows approximately 430,000 distinct CDR3 sequences, less than 20% of them singletons. The entry originates in a study of T cells in Graves' hyperthyroidism and ophthalmopathy. As for the study in general: Peripheral blood draws took place at initial diagnosis, ahead of any treatment.

This CDR3 is 13 amino acids long. Germline-derived CDR1 and CDR2 are SGDLS and YYNGEE. Trimming removed 3 bases at V and 2 bases at J, with 6 bases between. Stable disease denoted Graves' hyperthyroidism without ophthalmopathy progression within 18 months. The sample taken for sequencing was blood. This clonotype was obtained from a woman between 18 and 30 years old with Graves' hyperthyroidism. The chain uses TRBV9 and TRBJ2-1; D unresolved. The CDR3 sequence: CASSAEAYNEQFF. CDR3 nucleotides: TGTGCCAGCAGCGCAGAGGCCTACAATGAGCAGTTCTTC.